This TCR beta chain was sequenced in a study of T cell responses to AZD1222 COVID-19 vaccine. Points from the study as a whole: At study baseline, merely six AZD1222 recipients were seropositive.

The data were produced by immunoSEQ multiplex PCR, yet TCRdb's version contains in-frame clones alone and is incomplete. Of roughly 150,000 clones in the sample, around nine tenths were seen once. Germline CDR1 reads SGDLS; CDR2 reads YYNGEE. The CDR3 loop spans 11 amino acids. V shed 3 bases and J shed 7 bases, with 5 bases lying between them. To note about this clone: Its antigen remains unidentified.

This clonotype was obtained from an adult who received the AZD1222 COVID-19 vaccine. The sample was peripheral blood, taken 28 days after the second AZD1222 dose. This chain joins TRBV9 and TRBJ1-3; D gene unclear. CDR3 bases: TGTGCCAGCAGCGAGGGTAACACCATATATTTT. The encoded protein is CASSEGNTIYF.